A single sample gave rise to the 14 T cell receptor beta chains below, sequenced in a study of blood T cell repertoires in COVID-19. Repertoires were generated with immunoSEQ multiplex PCR, while TCRdb's copy carries only in-frame clones and drops some. The repertoire consists of about 320,000 clones, with almost 85% occurring once and the leading ten covering 7.2%. The sequencing sample was made of peripheral blood. The receptors originated from a human donor in a cohort sampled during active COVID-19.

This chain uses TRBV30 with TRBJ1-2; D is possibly TRBD1 (6 bases). Germline CDR1 and CDR2: GTSNPN and SVGIG (reference sequence). V lost 0 bases to trimming and J lost 8 bases, with 13 bases between them. The CDR3 runs to 13 residues. CDR3: CAWSVEGGAGYTF. The CDR3 coding sequence is TGTGCCTGGAGTGTAGAAGGGGGTGCGGGCTACACCTTC.

Remarks on this clone: The same CDR3 arises from other DNA sequences in this sample as well. The chain uses TRBV2 and TRBJ1-5; 7 bases map to TRBD1. Per germline, CDR1 SNHLY and CDR2 FYNNEI. CDR3 length equals 14 residues. With V trimmed by 6 bases and J by 2 bases, 4 bases remained unmatched. The CDR3 sequence: CASSSGTGNQPQHF. The CDR3 DNA follows: TGTGCCAGCAGCTCCGGGACAGGCAATCAGCCCCAGCATTTT.

The chain links TRBV12-3 or TRBV12-4 to TRBJ1-5; D is ambiguous. The CDR3 is made up of 12 amino acids. Trimming took off 5 bases at V and 4 bases at J, with 6 bases between the two ends. CDR3 in amino acids: CASSPQNQPQHF. Written as DNA, the CDR3 is TGTGCCAGCAGTCCTCAGAATCAGCCCCAGCATTTT.

The chain carries TRBV2 and TRBJ2-1, with 11 bases lining up with TRBD2. CDR3 length equals 19 residues. V gave up 1 base and J gave up 5 bases; unmatched junction bases: 13. Per germline, CDR1 SNHLY and CDR2 FYNNEI. The chain's CDR3 is CASSEGPRIRTSGHNEQFF. The DNA of the CDR3 is TGTGCCAGCAGTGAAGGCCCCCGCATCCGGACTAGCGGGCACAATGAGCAGTTCTTC.

This chain uses TRBV5-1 with TRBJ2-7; 8 nucleotides align to TRBD1. The CDR3 loop spans 15 amino acids. From germline, CDR1 is SGHRS and CDR2 YFSETQ. V lost 2 bases, J lost 6 bases, and 10 bases stayed unmatched. The CDR3 loop is CASSFRTGSSGEQYF. The CDR3 bases are TGCGCCAGCAGCTTCCGGACAGGGTCCTCGGGCGAGCAGTACTTC.

V gene TRBV7-9 combines with J gene TRBJ1-2; D perhaps matches TRBD1 (6 bases). The CDR3 has 15 residues. Trimming left V 4 bases short and J 4 bases short, with 16 bases between. Germline CDR1 and CDR2: SEHNR and FQNEAQ (reference sequence). In DNA, the CDR3 is TGTGCCAGCAGCTCCTCACCTACAGGGTTCTATGGCTACACCTTC. Residues: CASSSSPTGFYGYTF.

The J gene is TRBJ1-6, the V gene TRBV27, with a possible D match to TRBD1 (6 bases). Germline CDR1 MNHEY, CDR2 SMNVEV (reference sequence). The CDR3 is 15 amino acids. Trimming shortened V by 1 base and J by 3 bases, and 7 bases separated the two germline ends. Written as DNA, the CDR3 is TGTGCCAGCAGTTTATGGGACAACTATAATTCACCCCTCCACTTT. This translates into CASSLWDNYNSPLHF.

The CDR3 here is CASSLDSNTGELFF. CDR3 nucleotide sequence: TGCGCCAGCAGCTTGGATAGTAACACCGGGGAGCTGTTTTTT. The chain recombines TRBV5-1 with TRBJ2-2, with D unresolved. Germline CDR1 is SGHRS and CDR2 is YFSETQ. With 0 bases removed from V and 2 bases from J, the gap between germline ends came to 5 bases. This CDR3 is built from 14 residues.

The chain carries TRBV3-1 (or the pseudogene TRBV3-2) and TRBJ1-4; 9 bases are shared with TRBD1. Germline trimming cut 0 bases from V and 7 bases from J; bases unmatched to any gene: 3. The V gene's germline CDR1 is LGHDT and CDR2 YNNKEL (reference sequence). The length of the CDR3 is 15 residues. The CDR3, as DNA: TGTGCCAGCAGCCAAGAAGACAGGGGGAGTGAAAAACTGTTTTTT. The encoded protein is CASSQEDRGSEKLFF.

This sequence joins TRBV14 and TRBJ1-6; TRBD1 matches at 9 bases. CDR3 length equals 18 residues. Per the germline V gene, CDR1 is SGHDN and CDR2 is FVKESK. V lost 0 bases, J lost 0 bases, and 3 bases stayed unmatched. Written as DNA, the CDR3 is TGTGCCAGCAGCCAAGATACAGGGGGCTACTCCTATAATTCACCCCTCCACTTT. This translates into CASSQDTGGYSYNSPLHF. The full variable domain, in which reference TRBV14 and TRBJ1-6 provide the parts outside the CDR3, is EAGVTQFPSHSVIEKGQTVTLRCDPISGHDNLYWYRRVMGKEIKFLLHFVKESKQDESGMPNNRFLAERTGGTYSTLKVQPAELEDSGVYFCASSQDTGGYSYNSPLHFGNGTRLTVT.

The chain carries TRBV27 and TRBJ2-3; TRBD1 matches 7 bases. The germline CDR1 and CDR2 sequences are MNHEY and SMNVEV (reference sequence). The CDR3 runs 17 residues. The junction had 13 bases not matched to a gene; V was cut back by 7 bases and J by 0 bases. The CDR3 here is CASTPRWDRRSTDTQYF. CDR3 bases: TGTGCCAGCACCCCTCGGTGGGACAGACGTAGCACAGATACGCAGTATTTT.

The rearrangement links TRBV5-1 to TRBJ2-5; D may be TRBD2 (7 bases). V shed 2 bases and J shed 5 bases, with 10 bases lying between them. The CDR3 has 13 amino acids. The V gene's germline CDR1 is SGHRS and CDR2 YFSETQ. The CDR3 bases are TGCGCCAGCAGCTTTGGGGGGGCGGAGACCCAGTACTTC. Protein: CASSFGGAETQYF.

This clone occurred a few times. The CDR3 nucleotides read TGTGCCACCAGTGATCCCCTAGCGGGGGGGAGTATGACAGAACTTAATGAGCAGTTCTTC. Translated: CATSDPLAGGSMTELNEQFF. The chain carries TRBV24-1 and TRBJ2-1; 12 bases align to TRBD2. The CDR3 runs to 20 residues. V gave up 3 bases and J gave up 7 bases; unmatched junction bases: 18. Germline V CDR1 and CDR2: KGHDR, SFDVKD.

Details on this clone: Additional DNA sequences in this sample encode the identical CDR3. The V call is TRBV12-3 or TRBV12-4, the J call TRBJ1-2, with D possibly TRBD1 on 6 matching bases. V was clipped by 4 bases and J by 8 bases, with 8 bases between them. The CDR3 sequence is 11 residues long. CDR3 DNA: TGTGCCAGCAGTTCTAGGGGGGGCTACACCTTC. Residues: CASSSRGGYTF.